The 11 T cell receptor beta chains in this list originate from one sample, sequenced in a study of blood T cell repertoires in COVID-19. Libraries were prepared by immunoSEQ multiplex PCR; TCRdb keeps only in-frame clonotypes and omits some of them. The data show 150,000 to 200,000 clones, around 81% seen once. The specimen was peripheral blood. The receptors come from a man in his sixties with active or convalescent COVID-19.

This chain joins TRBV4-1 and TRBJ1-2; D possibly corresponds to TRBD1 (5 bases). Germline CDR1 is MGHRA and CDR2 is YSYEKL. The V gene lost 0 bases and the J gene lost 4 bases, with 12 bases spanning the gap. The CDR3 sequence is 15 residues long. CDR3: CASSQEWQGLYGYTF. CDR3 in DNA: TGCGCCAGCAGCCAAGAGTGGCAGGGACTCTATGGCTACACCTTC.

This clone was observed a single time. This rearrangement joins TRBV5-1 to TRBJ2-7; TRBD2 might be the D (5 bases). The ends were cut back, 0 bases at V and 3 bases at J, with 10 bases in the middle. Germline CDR1 is SGHRS and CDR2 is YFSETQ. The CDR3 length is 14 residues. CDR3 DNA sequence: TGCGCCAGCAGCTTGGGACCGGAGGTCTACGAGCAGTACTTC. Translation gives CASSLGPEVYEQYF.

The rearrangement links TRBV6-2 or TRBV6-3 to TRBJ2-7, with 14 bases fitting TRBD2. The CDR3 covers 16 residues. Trimming at V came to 0 bases and at J to 6 bases, leaving 4 bases not matched to a gene. Germline assignment: CDR1 MNHEY and CDR2 SVGEGT. In DNA form, the CDR3 reads TGTGCCAGCAGTTACTCGTGGGGGACTAGCGGGGGCGAGCAGTACTTC. Its translation: CASSYSWGTSGGEQYF.

V usage is TRBV3-1 (or the pseudogene TRBV3-2) and J usage is TRBJ1-3; 9 bases match TRBD1. The germline CDR1 and CDR2 sequences are LGHDT and YNNKEL (reference sequence). This CDR3 comprises 17 residues. V gave up 1 base and J gave up 0 bases; unmatched junction bases: 4. CDR3 DNA sequence: TGTGCCAGCAGCCAAGTAGTGACAGGGGGCTCTGGAAACACCATATATTTT. This codes for CASSQVVTGGSGNTIYF.

The chain is built from TRBV3-1 (or the pseudogene TRBV3-2) and TRBJ2-1; D might be TRBD2 (5 bases). This CDR3 comprises 14 residues. CDR1 and CDR2 (germline): LGHDT, YNNKEL (reference sequence). The V and J ends lost 2 bases and 7 bases respectively, with 12 bases between them. The CDR3 DNA reads TGTGCCAGCAGCCAACGGGCGGGCGAGAATGAGCAGTTCTTC. Translation gives CASSQRAGENEQFF.

The gene calls are TRBV5-1 and TRBJ1-5; no clear D. CDR1 and CDR2 from the germline V gene are SGHRS and YFSETQ. V was shortened by 2 bases and J by 0 bases, with 3 bases between the two germline ends. This CDR3 spans 13 amino acids. The CDR3 DNA sequence: TGCGCCAGCAGCTTTAATAGCAATCAGCCCCAGCATTTT. The encoded protein is CASSFNSNQPQHF.

V gene TRBV4-2 combines with J gene TRBJ2-5; 13 bases are a match to TRBD2. Germline V gene data show CDR1 as LGHNA and CDR2 as YNFKEQ. The CDR3 is 17 residues long. Germline trimming cut 3 bases from V and 2 bases from J; bases unmatched to any gene: 6. The CDR3 nucleotides read TGTGCCAGCAGCCAGAAACTAGCGGGAGGGGAGCAAGAGACCCAGTACTTC. Amino acids: CASSQKLAGGEQETQYF.

The rearrangement joins TRBV7-9 to TRBJ2-7; 8 bases are shared with TRBD1. The CDR3 runs to 17 residues. Germline V gene sequence: CDR1 SEHNR, CDR2 FQNEAQ (reference sequence). V shed 2 bases and J 3 bases; nucleotides not matched to a gene: 12. In nucleotides, the CDR3 is TGTGCCAGCAGCTTATCCCCCGGGACAGGAAGTTTCTACGAGCAGTACTTC. Its protein is CASSLSPGTGSFYEQYF.

The J gene is TRBJ2-3, the V gene TRBV14, with 10 positions matching TRBD2. J was trimmed by 3 bases and V by 2 bases; bases with no gene match: 5. Germline CDR1 reads SGHDN; CDR2 reads FVKESK. The CDR3 has 16 residues. The CDR3 bases are TGTGCCAGCAGCCAACAGCGGGGGGGCATGACAGATACGCAGTATTTT. Protein: CASSQQRGGMTDTQYF.

The gene calls are TRBV7-6 and TRBJ1-4, with D perhaps TRBD1 (6 bases). The CDR3 totals 15 residues. V lost 4 bases and J 5 bases, leaving 14 bases between the germline ends. Germline assignment: CDR1 SGHVS and CDR2 FNYEAQ. In DNA, the CDR3 is TGTGCCAGCAGCTCCCGATCGGACAGAAATGAAAAACTGTTTTTT. It translates to CASSSRSDRNEKLFF.

The chain joins TRBV12-3 or TRBV12-4 to TRBJ1-2; 7 positions match TRBD1. Unmatched junction bases numbered 8, after V lost 9 bases and J lost 4 bases. The CDR3 has 13 amino acids. CDR3 DNA: TGTGCCAGTATCCAGGGGGATGGCTATGGCTACACCTTC. The encoded protein is CASIQGDGYGYTF.